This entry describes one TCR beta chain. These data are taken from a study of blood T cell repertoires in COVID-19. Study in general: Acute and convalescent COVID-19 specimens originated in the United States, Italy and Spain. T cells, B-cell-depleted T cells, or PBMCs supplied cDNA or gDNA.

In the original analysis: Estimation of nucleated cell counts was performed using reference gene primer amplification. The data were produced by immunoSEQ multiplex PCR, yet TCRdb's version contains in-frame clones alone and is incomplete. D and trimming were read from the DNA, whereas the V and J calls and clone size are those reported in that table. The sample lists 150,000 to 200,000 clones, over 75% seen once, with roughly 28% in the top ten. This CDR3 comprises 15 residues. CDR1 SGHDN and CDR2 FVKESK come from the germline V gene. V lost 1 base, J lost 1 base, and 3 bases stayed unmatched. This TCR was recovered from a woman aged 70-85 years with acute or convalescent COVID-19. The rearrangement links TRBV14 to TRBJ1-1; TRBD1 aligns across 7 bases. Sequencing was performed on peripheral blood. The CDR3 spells CASSQGQGWNTEAFF. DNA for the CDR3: TGTGCCAGCAGCCAAGGACAGGGTTGGAACACTGAAGCTTTCTTT.